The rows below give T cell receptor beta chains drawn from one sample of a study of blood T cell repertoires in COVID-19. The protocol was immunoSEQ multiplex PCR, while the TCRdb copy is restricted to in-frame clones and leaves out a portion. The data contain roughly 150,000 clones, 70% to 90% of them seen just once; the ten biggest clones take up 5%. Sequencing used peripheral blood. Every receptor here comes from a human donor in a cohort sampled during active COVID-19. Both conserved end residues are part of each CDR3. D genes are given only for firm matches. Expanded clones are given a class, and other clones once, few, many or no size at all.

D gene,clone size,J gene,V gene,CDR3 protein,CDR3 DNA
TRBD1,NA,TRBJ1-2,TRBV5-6,CASIARRTGVTGTGYTF,TGTGCCAGCATTGCGCGTAGGACAGGGGTGACTGGGACTGGCTACACCTTC
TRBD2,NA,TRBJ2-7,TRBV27,CATGGDYYEQYF,TGTGCCACCGGCGGGGACTACTACGAGCAGTACTTC
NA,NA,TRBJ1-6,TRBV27,CASGLYGSPLHF,TGTGCCAGCGGTCTTTACGGTTCACCCCTCCACTTT
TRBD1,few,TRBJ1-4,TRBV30,CAWSVQGGPNEKLFF,TGTGCCTGGAGTGTACAGGGGGGCCCTAATGAAAAACTGTTTTTT
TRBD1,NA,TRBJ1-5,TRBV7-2,CASSSWTGDNQPQHF,TGTGCCAGCAGCTCATGGACAGGGGACAATCAGCCCCAGCATTTT
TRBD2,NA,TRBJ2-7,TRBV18,CASSPRTSGSYEQYF,TGTGCCAGCTCCCCGAGGACTAGCGGAAGCTACGAGCAGTACTTC
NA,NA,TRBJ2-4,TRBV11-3,CASSLAAGNIQYF,TGTGCCAGCAGCTTGGCGGCCGGAAACATTCAGTACTTC
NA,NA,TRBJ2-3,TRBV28,CASAPRERDTDTQYF,TGTGCCAGCGCCCCCCGGGAGAGGGACACAGATACGCAGTATTTT
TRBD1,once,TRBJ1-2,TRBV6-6,CASTSSGTGDGYTF,TGTGCCAGCACTTCCTCCGGGACAGGGGACGGCTACACCTTC
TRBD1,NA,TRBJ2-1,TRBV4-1,CASSQLLRDRGGNEQFF,TGCGCCAGCAGCCAACTTCTCCGGGACAGGGGGGGGAATGAGCAGTTCTTC
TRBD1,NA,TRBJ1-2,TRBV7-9,CASSPTGGSYGYTF,TGTGCCAGCAGCCCGACAGGGGGTAGCTATGGCTACACCTTC
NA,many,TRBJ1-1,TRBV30,CAWSPQLNTEAFF,TGTGCCTGGAGTCCCCAGTTAAACACTGAAGCTTTCTTT
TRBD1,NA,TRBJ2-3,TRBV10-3,CAISESGTGQTSTDTQYF,TGTGCCATCAGTGAGTCAGGGACAGGGCAGACTAGCACAGATACGCAGTATTTT
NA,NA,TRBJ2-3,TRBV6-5,CASSPPWSSTDTQYF,TGTGCCAGCAGCCCCCCATGGAGTAGCACAGATACGCAGTATTTT
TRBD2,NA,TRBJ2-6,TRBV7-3,CASSLGGAGANVLTF,TGTGCCAGCAGCTTGGGAGGGGCTGGGGCCAACGTCCTGACTTTC
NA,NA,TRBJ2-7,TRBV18,CASSPSQGNEQYF,TGTGCCAGCTCACCCTCTCAGGGGAACGAGCAGTACTTC
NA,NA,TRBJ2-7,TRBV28,CASNQGSSYEQYF,TGTGCCAGCAACCAGGGTTCCTCCTACGAGCAGTACTTC
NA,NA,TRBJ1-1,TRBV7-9,CASSLSGDTEAFF,TGTGCCAGCAGCTTATCGGGGGACACTGAAGCTTTCTTT
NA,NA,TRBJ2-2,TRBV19,CASSIDRRGTGELFF,TGTGCCAGTAGTATAGATCGCCGGGGGACCGGGGAGCTGTTTTTT
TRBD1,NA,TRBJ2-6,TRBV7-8,CASSFDRVANVLTF,TGTGCCAGCAGCTTTGACAGGGTAGCCAACGTCCTGACTTTC
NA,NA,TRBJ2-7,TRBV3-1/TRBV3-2,CASSSQGEVAYEQYF,TGTGCCAGCAGCTCTCAGGGGGAGGTTGCCTACGAGCAGTACTTC
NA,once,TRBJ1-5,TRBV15,CATSSPVPGARGNQPQHF,TGTGCCACCAGCAGTCCGGTTCCAGGTGCGCGCGGCAATCAGCCCCAGCATTTT
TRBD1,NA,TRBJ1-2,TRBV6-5,CASRHRDRGGHTF,TGTGCCAGCAGACACCGGGACAGGGGCGGCCACACCTTC
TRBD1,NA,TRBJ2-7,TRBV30,CACNRDRGLEQYF,TGTGCCTGTAACCGGGACAGGGGGCTTGAGCAGTACTTC